The T cell receptor beta chain described here comes from a study of early T cells in non-severe SARS-CoV-2 infection. General observations from the study: VDJdb matching, biased toward anti-spike CD8 responses, missed private and CD4 specificities.

There are a few counts of this clonotype. Antigen: not known. TCRdb reprocessed the 5' RACE reads with MiXCR, giving one entry per CDR3 protein. The data contain nearly 110,000 distinct CDR3 sequences, over 8.5% of them seen just once; the ten biggest clones take up about 8%. The TCR sequence derives from an adult who was a healthcare worker with PCR-confirmed SARS-CoV-2 infection or an uninfected control (not recorded which). The sequenced sample consisted of whole blood.

This CDR3 is CASSQGQGSGANVLTF. DNA for the CDR3: TGCGCCAGCAGCCAAGGACAGGGCTCTGGGGCCAACGTCCTGACTTTC. V is TRBV4-3 and J is TRBJ2-6; TRBD1 matches 7 bases. This CDR3 region has 16 residues. The ends lost 1 base at V and 0 bases at J; junction bases unmatched: 0. The V gene's germline CDR1 is LGHNA and CDR2 YSLEER.